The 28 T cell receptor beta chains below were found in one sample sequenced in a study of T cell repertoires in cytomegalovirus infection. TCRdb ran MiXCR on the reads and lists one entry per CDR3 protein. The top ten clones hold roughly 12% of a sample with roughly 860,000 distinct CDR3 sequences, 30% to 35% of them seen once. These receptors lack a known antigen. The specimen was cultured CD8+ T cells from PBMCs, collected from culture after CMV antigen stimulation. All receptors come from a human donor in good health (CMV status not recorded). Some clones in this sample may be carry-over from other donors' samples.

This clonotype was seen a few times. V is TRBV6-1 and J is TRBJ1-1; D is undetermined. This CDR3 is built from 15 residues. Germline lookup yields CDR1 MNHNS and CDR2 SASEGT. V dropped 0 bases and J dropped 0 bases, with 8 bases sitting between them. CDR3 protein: CASSEAFTVNTEAFF. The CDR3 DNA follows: TGTGCCAGCAGTGAAGCGTTCACAGTGAACACTGAAGCTTTCTTT.

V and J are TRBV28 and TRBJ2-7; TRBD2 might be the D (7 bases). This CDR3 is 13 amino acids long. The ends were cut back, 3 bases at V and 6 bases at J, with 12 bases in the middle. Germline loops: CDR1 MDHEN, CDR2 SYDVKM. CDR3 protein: CASSFGGLGEQYV. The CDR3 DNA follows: TGTGCCAGCAGTTTCGGGGGGCTAGGCGAGCAGTACGTC.

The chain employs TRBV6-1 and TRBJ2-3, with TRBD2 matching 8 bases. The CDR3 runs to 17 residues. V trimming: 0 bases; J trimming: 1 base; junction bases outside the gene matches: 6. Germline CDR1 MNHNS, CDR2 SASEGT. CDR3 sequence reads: CASSEAAWRGGTDTQYF. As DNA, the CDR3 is TGTGCCAGCAGTGAAGCTGCGTGGCGGGGGGGCACAGATACGCAGTATTTT.

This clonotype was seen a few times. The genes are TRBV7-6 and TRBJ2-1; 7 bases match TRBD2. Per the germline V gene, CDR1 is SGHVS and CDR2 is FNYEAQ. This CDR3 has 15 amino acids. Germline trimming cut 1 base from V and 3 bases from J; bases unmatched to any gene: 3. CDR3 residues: CASSLGEGLYNEQFF. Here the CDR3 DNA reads TGTGCCAGCAGCTTAGGGGAGGGACTCTACAATGAGCAGTTCTTC. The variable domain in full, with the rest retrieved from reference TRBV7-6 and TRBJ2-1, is GAGVSQSPRYKVTKRGQDVALRCDPISGHVSLYWYRQALGQGPEFLTYFNYEAQQDKSGLPNDRFSAERPEGSISTLTIQRTEQRDSAMYRCASSLGEGLYNEQFFGPGTRLTVL.

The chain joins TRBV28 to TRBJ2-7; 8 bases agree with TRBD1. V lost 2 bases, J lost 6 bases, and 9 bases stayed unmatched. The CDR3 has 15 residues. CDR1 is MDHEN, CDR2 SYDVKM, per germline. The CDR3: CASSLEGTGLGEQYF. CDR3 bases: TGTGCCAGCAGTTTAGAGGGGACAGGTCTTGGCGAGCAGTACTTC.

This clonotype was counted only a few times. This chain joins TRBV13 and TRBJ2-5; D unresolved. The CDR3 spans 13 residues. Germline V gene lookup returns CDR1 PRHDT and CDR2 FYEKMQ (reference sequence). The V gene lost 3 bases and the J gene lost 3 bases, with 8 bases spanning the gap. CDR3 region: CASSFRAEETQYF. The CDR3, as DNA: TGTGCCAGCAGCTTTAGGGCGGAAGAGACCCAGTACTTC. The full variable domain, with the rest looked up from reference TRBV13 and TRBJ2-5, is AAGVIQSPRHLIKEKRETATLKCYPIPRHDTVYWYQQGPGQDPQFLISFYEKMQSDKGSIPDRFSAQQFSDYHSELNMSSLELGDSALYFCASSFRAEETQYFGPGTRLLVL.

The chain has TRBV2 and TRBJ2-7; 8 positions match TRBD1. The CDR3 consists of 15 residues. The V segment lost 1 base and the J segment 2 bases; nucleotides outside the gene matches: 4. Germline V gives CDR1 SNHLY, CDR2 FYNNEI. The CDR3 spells CASSEGGQETYEQYF. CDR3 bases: TGTGCCAGCAGTGAAGGGGGACAGGAGACCTACGAGCAGTACTTC. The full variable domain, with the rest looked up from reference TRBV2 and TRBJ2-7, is EPEVTQTPSHQVTQMGQEVILRCVPISNHLYFYWYRQILGQKVEFLVSFYNNEISEKSEIFDDQFSVERPDGSNFTLKIRSTKLEDSAMYFCASSEGGQETYEQYFGPGTRLTVT.

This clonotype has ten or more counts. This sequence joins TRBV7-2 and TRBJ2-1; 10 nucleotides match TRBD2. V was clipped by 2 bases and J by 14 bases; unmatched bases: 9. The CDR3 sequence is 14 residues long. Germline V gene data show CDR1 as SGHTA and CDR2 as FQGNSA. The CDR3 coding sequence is TGTGCCAGCAGCTTACTAGCGGGGGACGACCTGGAGTTCTTC. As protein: CASSLLAGDDLEFF.

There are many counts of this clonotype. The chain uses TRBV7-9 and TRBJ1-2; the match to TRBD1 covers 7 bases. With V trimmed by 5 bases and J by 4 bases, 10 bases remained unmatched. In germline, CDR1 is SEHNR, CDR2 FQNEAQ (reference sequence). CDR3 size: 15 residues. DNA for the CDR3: TGTGCCAGCAGCGTACCGGGACAGAAGAGCTATGGCTACACCTTC. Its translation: CASSVPGQKSYGYTF.

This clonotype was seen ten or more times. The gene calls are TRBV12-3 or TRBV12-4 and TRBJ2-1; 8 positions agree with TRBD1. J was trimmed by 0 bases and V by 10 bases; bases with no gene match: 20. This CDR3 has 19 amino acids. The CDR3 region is CATTPPLWTGTNSYNEQFF. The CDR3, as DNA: TGTGCCACTACCCCCCCCCTGTGGACAGGGACGAACTCCTACAATGAGCAGTTCTTC.

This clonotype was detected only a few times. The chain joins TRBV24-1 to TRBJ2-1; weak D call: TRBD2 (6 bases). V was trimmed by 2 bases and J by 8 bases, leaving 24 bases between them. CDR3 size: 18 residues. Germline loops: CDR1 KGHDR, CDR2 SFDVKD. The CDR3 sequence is CATSDSVTGEHPRDEQFF. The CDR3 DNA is TGTGCCACCAGTGATTCGGTCACGGGGGAGCACCCAAGGGATGAGCAGTTCTTC.

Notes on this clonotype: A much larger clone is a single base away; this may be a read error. This CDR3 reads CASSSLADGQDTQYF. The CDR3 coding sequence is TGTGCCAGCAGCTCGCTAGCGGATGGGCAGGATACGCAGTATTTT. V usage is TRBV7-2 and J usage is TRBJ2-3, with 7 bases aligning to TRBD2. The length of the CDR3 is 15 residues. The germline CDR1 and CDR2 sequences are SGHTA and FQGNSA. The J segment lost 6 bases and the V segment lost 4 bases, leaving 10 bases of the junction unmatched.

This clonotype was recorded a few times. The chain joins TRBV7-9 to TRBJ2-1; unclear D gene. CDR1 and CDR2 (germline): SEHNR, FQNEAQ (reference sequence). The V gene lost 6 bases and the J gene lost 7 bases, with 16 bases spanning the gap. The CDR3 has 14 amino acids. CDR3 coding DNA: TGTGCCAGCAGATACGGGTCGGTTAGGAATGAGCAGTTCTTC. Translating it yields CASRYGSVRNEQFF.

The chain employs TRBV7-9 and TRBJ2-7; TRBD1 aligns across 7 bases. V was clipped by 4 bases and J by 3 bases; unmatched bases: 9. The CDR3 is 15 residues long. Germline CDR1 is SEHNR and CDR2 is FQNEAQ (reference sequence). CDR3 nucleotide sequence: TGTGCCAGCAGCTCGGGCGCAGGGGGTGTCTACGAGCAGTACTTC. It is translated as CASSSGAGGVYEQYF. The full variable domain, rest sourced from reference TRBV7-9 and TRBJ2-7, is DTGVSQNPRHKITKRGQNVTFRCDPISEHNRLYWYRQTLGQGPEFLTYFQNEAQLEKSRLLSDRFSAERPKGSFSTLEIQRTEQGDSAMYLCASSSGAGGVYEQYFGPGTRLTVT.

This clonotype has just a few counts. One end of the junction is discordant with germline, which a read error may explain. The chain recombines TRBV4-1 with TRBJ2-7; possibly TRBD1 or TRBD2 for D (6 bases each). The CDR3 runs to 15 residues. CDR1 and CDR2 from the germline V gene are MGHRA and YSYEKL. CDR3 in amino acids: CASSQVVGGGYEQYF. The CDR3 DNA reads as TGTGCCAGCAGCCAAGTGGTAGGAGGGGGCTACGAGCAGTACTTC.

CDR3 loop: CASSFSTATNEKLFF. CDR3 sequence (DNA): TGTGCCAGCAGCTTTTCAACCGCAACTAATGAAAAACTGTTTTTT. The chain uses TRBV27 and TRBJ1-4; unclear D gene. The germline gives CDR1 MNHEY, CDR2 SMNVEV (reference sequence). The CDR3 has 15 amino acids. V gave up 6 bases and J gave up 0 bases, with 11 bases separating them.

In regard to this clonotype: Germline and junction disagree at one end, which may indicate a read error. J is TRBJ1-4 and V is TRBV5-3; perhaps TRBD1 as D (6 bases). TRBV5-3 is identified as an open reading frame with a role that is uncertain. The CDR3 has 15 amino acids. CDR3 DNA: TGTGCCAGCAGCTTGACAGGCGGTTTAAATGAAAAACTGTTTTTT. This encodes CASSLTGGLNEKLFF.

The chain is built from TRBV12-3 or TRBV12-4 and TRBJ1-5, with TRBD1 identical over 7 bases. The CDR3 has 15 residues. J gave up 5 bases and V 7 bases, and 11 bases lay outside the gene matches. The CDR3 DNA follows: TGTGCCAGCACCCCGACAGGGTTTTACGATCAGCCCCAGCATTTT. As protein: CASTPTGFYDQPQHF.

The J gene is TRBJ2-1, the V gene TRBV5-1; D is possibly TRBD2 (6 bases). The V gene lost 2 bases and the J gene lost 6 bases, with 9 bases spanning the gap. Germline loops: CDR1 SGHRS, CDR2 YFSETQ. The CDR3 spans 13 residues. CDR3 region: CASSFREPNEQFF. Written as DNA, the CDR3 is TGCGCCAGCAGCTTCCGGGAGCCCAATGAGCAGTTCTTC.

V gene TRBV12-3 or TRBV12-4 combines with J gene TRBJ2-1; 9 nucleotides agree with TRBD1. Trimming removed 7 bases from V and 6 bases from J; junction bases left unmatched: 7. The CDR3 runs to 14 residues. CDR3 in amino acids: CASNTGTGPNEQFF. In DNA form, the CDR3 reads TGTGCCAGCAATACCGGGACAGGGCCCAATGAGCAGTTCTTC.

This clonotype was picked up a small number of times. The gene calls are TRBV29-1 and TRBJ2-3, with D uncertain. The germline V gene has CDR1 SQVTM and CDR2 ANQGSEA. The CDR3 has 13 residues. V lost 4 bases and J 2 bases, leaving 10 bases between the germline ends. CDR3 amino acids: CSVGADSTDTQYF. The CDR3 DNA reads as TGCAGCGTTGGGGCAGACTCCACAGATACGCAGTATTTT.

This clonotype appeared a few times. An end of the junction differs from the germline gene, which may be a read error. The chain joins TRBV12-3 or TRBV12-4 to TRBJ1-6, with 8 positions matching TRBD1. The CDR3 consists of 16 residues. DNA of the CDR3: TGTGCCAGCAGTTTGACAGGGGCAGGGAATAACTCACCCCTCCACTTT. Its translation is CASSLTGAGNNSPLHF.

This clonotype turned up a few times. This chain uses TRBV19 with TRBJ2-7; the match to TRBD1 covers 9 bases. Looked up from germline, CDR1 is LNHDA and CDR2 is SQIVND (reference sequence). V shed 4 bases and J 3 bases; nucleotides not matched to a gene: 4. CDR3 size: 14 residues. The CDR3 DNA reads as TGTGCCAGTAGTAGACAGGGGGACTACTACGAGCAGTACTTC. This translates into CASSRQGDYYEQYF. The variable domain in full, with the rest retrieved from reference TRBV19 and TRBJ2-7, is DGGITQSPKYLFRKEGQNVTLSCEQNLNHDAMYWYRQDPGQGLRLIYYSQIVNDFQKGDIAEGYSVSREKKESFPLTVTSAQKNPTAFYLCASSRQGDYYEQYFGPGTRLTVT.

Here the CDR3 reads CASSIVEYRVGNGEQFF. CDR3 in DNA: TGTGCCAGTAGTATAGTGGAGTACAGGGTAGGGAATGGTGAGCAGTTCTTC. V usage is TRBV19 and J usage is TRBJ2-1; D possibly corresponds to TRBD1 (6 bases). Per the germline V gene, CDR1 is LNHDA and CDR2 is SQIVND (reference sequence). The V end was cut by 1 base, the J end by 9 bases, with 22 bases between. CDR3 length: 17 amino acids.

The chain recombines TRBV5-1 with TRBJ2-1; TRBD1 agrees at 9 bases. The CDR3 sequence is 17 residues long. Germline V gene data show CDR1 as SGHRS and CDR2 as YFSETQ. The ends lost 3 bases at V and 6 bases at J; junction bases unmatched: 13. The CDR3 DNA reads TGCGCCAGCAGCTCTTCCAGCGGGACAGGGTCGTTCAATGAGCAGTTCTTC. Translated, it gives CASSSSSGTGSFNEQFF.

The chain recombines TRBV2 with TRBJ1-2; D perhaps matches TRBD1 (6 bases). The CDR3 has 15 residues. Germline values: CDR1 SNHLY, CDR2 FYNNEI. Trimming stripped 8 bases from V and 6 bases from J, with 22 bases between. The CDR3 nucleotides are TGTGCCAGCCCAACCCGGAGGGGGTTCTCTGATGGCTACACCTTC. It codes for CASPTRRGFSDGYTF.

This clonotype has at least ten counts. As DNA, the CDR3 is TGTGCCAGCAGCTCGACAGGGGGCCCTGATACTAACTATGGCTACACCTTC. Amino acids: CASSSTGGPDTNYGYTF. The rearrangement links TRBV7-3 to TRBJ1-2, with TRBD1 matching over 10 bases. J lost 0 bases, V lost 4 bases, and 8 bases had no gene match. CDR3 length: 17 residues. CDR1 SGHTA and CDR2 FQGTGA come from the germline V gene. The complete variable domain, with remaining parts taken from reference TRBV7-3 and TRBJ1-2, reads GAGVSQTPSNKVTEKGKYVELRCDPISGHTALYWYRQSLGQGPEFLIYFQGTGAADDSGLPNDRFFAVRPEGSVSTLKIQRTERGDSAVYLCASSSTGGPDTNYGYTFGSGTRLTVV.

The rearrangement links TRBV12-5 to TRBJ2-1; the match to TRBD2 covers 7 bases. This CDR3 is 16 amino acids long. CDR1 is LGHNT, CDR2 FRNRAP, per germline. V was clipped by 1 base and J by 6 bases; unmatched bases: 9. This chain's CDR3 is CASGLGVFGEGNEQFF. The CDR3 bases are TGTGCTAGTGGTTTGGGGGTATTCGGGGAGGGCAATGAGCAGTTCTTC.